Below, 30 T cell receptor beta chains from the same sample are listed, as sequenced in a study of shared clonotypes between healthy human individuals. Selected positively for CCR7 and CD45RO-negative, naive CD8 cells excluded terminally differentiated effector memory CD45RA+ cells. Measured with immunoSEQ multiplex PCR; TCRdb has only the in-frame clones, and not every one. The sample contains approximately 2,000,000 clones, about 93% of which appear only once. Sequenced input: naive CD8+ T cells from PBMCs. Source of these receptors: a young man in good health. Some clones in this sample may be carry-over from other donors' samples.

The chain has TRBV4-3 and TRBJ1-5, with D possibly matching TRBD1 (6 bases). V was pared by 0 bases and J by 0 bases, with 15 bases between. Germline lookup yields CDR1 LGHNA and CDR2 YSLEER. This CDR3 contains 18 residues. The CDR3 protein is CASSQDYRALVSNQPQHF. CDR3 nucleotides: TGCGCCAGCAGCCAAGATTACAGGGCTTTGGTTAGCAATCAGCCCCAGCATTTT.

The rearrangement joins TRBV9 to TRBJ2-1; the D call may be TRBD1 or TRBD2 (5 bases each). The CDR3 is 13 amino acids. CDR1 SGDLS and CDR2 YYNGEE come from the germline V gene. Trimming pared 3 bases from V and 9 bases from J, leaving 13 bases between. The CDR3 DNA reads TGTGCCAGCAGCGCCGGGACGGTCGGTGAGCAGTTCTTC. It is translated as CASSAGTVGEQFF.

V gene TRBV2 combines with J gene TRBJ2-7, with D hard to call. Germline V CDR1 and CDR2: SNHLY, FYNNEI. Trimming took 8 bases from V and 4 from J, leaving 21 bases between them. The CDR3 has 15 residues. The CDR3 here is CASLLGWGEIYEQYF. The CDR3 nucleotides read TGTGCCAGCTTATTAGGGTGGGGTGAGATTTACGAGCAGTACTTC.

The chain is built from TRBV10-2 and TRBJ2-3; TRBD2 matches 12 bases. This CDR3 has 16 amino acids. V was clipped by 3 bases and J by 3 bases; unmatched bases: 4. Germline V gene sequence: CDR1 WSHSY, CDR2 SAAADI. CDR3 region: CASSEGTSGFTDTQYF. The CDR3 bases are TGCGCCAGCAGTGAAGGGACTAGCGGGTTTACAGATACGCAGTATTTT.

This rearrangement joins TRBV2 to TRBJ1-5; no firm D call. Germline lookup yields CDR1 SNHLY and CDR2 FYNNEI. This CDR3 spans 16 amino acids. Trimming left V 0 bases short and J 0 bases short, with 9 bases between. CDR3 amino acids: CASSEASAHSNQPQHF. CDR3 in DNA: TGTGCCAGCAGTGAAGCGTCGGCTCATAGCAATCAGCCCCAGCATTTT.

This chain connects TRBV9 to TRBJ2-1, with D unclear. The CDR3 runs to 15 residues. Germline V gene lookup returns CDR1 SGDLS and CDR2 YYNGEE. Trimming shortened V by 0 bases and J by 3 bases, and 10 bases separated the two germline ends. This chain's CDR3 is CASSVGVDLYNEQFF. In DNA form, the CDR3 reads TGTGCCAGCAGCGTAGGAGTTGACCTCTACAATGAGCAGTTCTTC. The variable domain in full, completed from reference TRBV9 and TRBJ2-1, reads DSGVTQTPKHLITATGQRVTLRCSPRSGDLSVYWYQQSLDQGLQFLIQYYNGEERAKGNILERFSAQQFPDLHSELNLSSLELGDSALYFCASSVGVDLYNEQFFGPGTRLTVL.

To note about this clone: At the DNA level, this CDR3 is encoded by other sequences in the same sample as well. The rearrangement joins TRBV28 to TRBJ1-1; unclear D gene. CDR1 and CDR2 (germline): MDHEN, SYDVKM. V shed 2 bases and J shed 2 bases, with 3 bases lying between them. The CDR3 length is 12 residues. The CDR3 is CASSLVNTEAFF. The CDR3 DNA sequence: TGTGCCAGCAGTTTAGTTAACACTGAAGCTTTCTTT.

CDR3 protein: CASSPSESTYEQYF. DNA for the CDR3: TGTGCCAGCAGTCCCTCGGAGTCAACCTACGAGCAGTACTTC. J is TRBJ2-7 and V is TRBV28; D unresolved. This CDR3 is 14 amino acids long. Trimming cost V 5 bases and J 2 bases, with 13 bases left between them. Germline CDR1 and CDR2: MDHEN and SYDVKM.

This chain uses TRBV27 with TRBJ1-3; D not resolved. Germline values: CDR1 MNHEY, CDR2 SMNVEV (reference sequence). The CDR3 is 13 amino acids. V was trimmed by 5 bases and J by 4 bases, leaving 9 bases between them. The CDR3 DNA sequence: TGTGCCAGCAGTCCCCTCCTCGGAAACACCATATATTTT. Protein product: CASSPLLGNTIYF.

The chain joins TRBV9 to TRBJ1-4; no clear D gene. This CDR3 spans 16 amino acids. Germline lookup yields CDR1 SGDLS and CDR2 YYNGEE. V shed 3 bases and J shed 2 bases, with 14 bases lying between them. The CDR3, as DNA: TGTGCCAGCAGCGCCGAAGCCCCGGGGACTAATGAAAAACTGTTTTTT. This gives the protein CASSAEAPGTNEKLFF.

This clone was picked up one time. This chain connects TRBV6-5 to TRBJ1-1; no definite D call. Germline CDR1 is MNHEY and CDR2 is SVGAGI. The V and J ends lost 7 bases and 0 bases respectively, with 12 bases between them. This CDR3 has 14 residues. The CDR3 region has the DNA TGTGCCAGCATGGTGCGACGGGTGAACACTGAAGCTTTCTTT. Encoded protein: CASMVRRVNTEAFF.

This chain connects TRBV9 to TRBJ1-3; 9 bases align to TRBD1. The CDR3 is 15 residues long. V trimming: 3 bases; J trimming: 2 bases; junction bases outside the gene matches: 3. From germline, CDR1 is SGDLS and CDR2 YYNGEE. CDR3 nucleotide sequence: TGTGCCAGCAGCGCAGGGACAGGGACTGGAAACACCATATATTTT. It encodes CASSAGTGTGNTIYF.

There are a few counts of this clone. At the DNA level, this CDR3 is encoded by other sequences in the same sample as well. The J gene is TRBJ2-3, the V gene TRBV9; D is uncertain. The length of the CDR3 is 11 residues. The ends were cut back, 3 bases at V and 6 bases at J, with 5 bases in the middle. Germline V gives CDR1 SGDLS, CDR2 YYNGEE. CDR3 nucleotides: TGTGCCAGCAGCGCCGGGGATACGCAGTATTTT. Its protein product is CASSAGDTQYF.

J is TRBJ1-1 and V is TRBV7-9; D unclear. The CDR3 loop spans 15 amino acids. With 4 bases removed from V and 0 bases from J, the gap between germline ends came to 12 bases. Germline-derived CDR1 and CDR2 are SEHNR and FQNEAQ (reference sequence). This CDR3 is CASSWRAGLNTEAFF. The CDR3 DNA sequence: TGTGCCAGCAGCTGGAGGGCGGGCTTGAACACTGAAGCTTTCTTT.

J is TRBJ2-2 and V is TRBV2; 9 bases line up with TRBD1. The CDR3 runs to 17 residues. Germline V gene data show CDR1 as SNHLY and CDR2 as FYNNEI. V trimming: 6 bases; J trimming: 4 bases; junction bases outside the gene matches: 12. The CDR3 region has the DNA TGTGCCAGCAGAAAGGGACAGGGTAAAGTTGGCACCGGGGAGCTGTTTTTT. Amino acid sequence: CASRKGQGKVGTGELFF.

The chain carries TRBV7-2 and TRBJ2-7; TRBD2 might be the D (7 bases). Germline CDR1 SGHTA, CDR2 FQGNSA. V lost 5 bases to trimming and J lost 3 bases, with 17 bases between them. The CDR3 length is 15 residues. In DNA, the CDR3 is TGTGCCAGCAGCCCTCGGGGGGCGGCAAACTACGAGCAGTACTTC. It codes for CASSPRGAANYEQYF.

The gene calls are TRBV27 and TRBJ1-5; D not certain. The CDR3 loop spans 14 amino acids. V lost 6 bases to trimming and J lost 2 bases, with 11 bases between them. Looked up from germline, CDR1 is MNHEY and CDR2 is SMNVEV (reference sequence). CDR3 DNA sequence: TGTGCCAGCAGCTCTCTAATAGGCAATCAGCCCCAGCATTTT. Translation: CASSSLIGNQPQHF.

The J gene is TRBJ1-1, the V gene TRBV21-1. TRBV21-1 represents a pseudogene. This CDR3 spans 14 amino acids. The CDR3 is CASSKKAVNTEAFF. Here the CDR3 DNA reads TGTGCCAGCAGCAAAAAGGCCGTGAACACTGAAGCTTTCTTT.

V and J are TRBV12-5 and TRBJ1-2; D call uncertain. The CDR3 length is 18 residues. Looked up from germline, CDR1 is LGHNT and CDR2 is FRNRAP. The ends were cut back, 0 bases at V and 5 bases at J, with 22 bases in the middle. The DNA for the CDR3 is TGTGCTAGTGGTTTGGTTCTCCCTACTGGGTCAGAGATGTATGGCTACACCTTC. Its protein product is CASGLVLPTGSEMYGYTF.

The rearrangement links TRBV4-1 to TRBJ2-7; TRBD1 matches 8 bases. The V gene's germline CDR1 is MGHRA and CDR2 YSYEKL. CDR3 length equals 15 residues. V lost 2 bases, J lost 2 bases, and 5 bases stayed unmatched. CDR3: CASSQNPGQAYEQYF. The CDR3 nucleotides are TGCGCCAGCAGCCAAAACCCGGGACAGGCCTACGAGCAGTACTTC.

J is TRBJ2-3 and V is TRBV27; weak D call: TRBD2 (6 bases). Germline values: CDR1 MNHEY, CDR2 SMNVEV (reference sequence). This CDR3 has 13 residues. The germline V and J ends were trimmed by 6 bases and 10 bases, with 17 bases remaining between them. The CDR3 sequence is CASRPYSGTSQYF. The DNA for the CDR3 is TGTGCCAGCAGGCCTTATTCCGGGACTTCGCAGTATTTT.

This clone was seen only a few times. This CDR3 is also generated by other DNA sequences in the sample. This rearrangement joins TRBV4-3 to TRBJ2-7, with TRBD1 identical over 10 bases. The V gene end was trimmed by 4 bases and the J gene end by 2 bases; junction bases not matched to a gene: 2. The CDR3 consists of 14 residues. Germline-derived CDR1 and CDR2 are LGHNA and YSLEER. The CDR3 here is CASSPGQGAYEQYF. CDR3 bases: TGCGCCAGCAGCCCCGGACAGGGGGCCTACGAGCAGTACTTC.

The rearrangement uses TRBV2 and TRBJ2-7; TRBD1 matches at 9 bases. V lost 7 bases to trimming and J lost 4 bases; unmatched junction nucleotides: 8. Germline-derived CDR1 and CDR2 are SNHLY and FYNNEI. There are 14 residues in the CDR3. The CDR3 DNA reads as TGTGCCAGCACCGGGAGAGGACAGGGGTACGAGCAGTACTTC. As protein: CASTGRGQGYEQYF.

About this clone: This sample also contains other DNA sequences that code for the same CDR3. The chain combines TRBV19 with TRBJ1-1; D remains ambiguous. Germline CDR1 reads LNHDA; CDR2 reads SQIVND (reference sequence). Trimming left V 6 bases short and J 7 bases short, with 12 bases between. The CDR3 sequence is 12 residues long. The DNA for the CDR3 is TGTGCCAGTAGCTTCAGGAGTAATGAAGCTTTCTTT. It is translated as CASSFRSNEAFF.

V is TRBV28 and J is TRBJ2-7, with TRBD1 identical over 9 bases. CDR3 length equals 15 residues. Trimming cost V 5 bases and J 2 bases; bases outside gene matches: 7. Germline CDR1 and CDR2: MDHEN and SYDVKM. The CDR3 here is CASSRPGQGPYEQYF. In DNA, the CDR3 is TGTGCCAGCAGTCGGCCGGGACAGGGTCCCTACGAGCAGTACTTC. The full variable domain, in which reference TRBV28 and TRBJ2-7 provide the parts outside the CDR3, is DVKVTQSSRYLVKRTGEKVFLECVQDMDHENMFWYRQDPGLGLRLIYFSYDVKMKEKGDIPEGYSVSREKKERFSLILESASTNQTSMYLCASSRPGQGPYEQYFGPGTRLTVT.

On this clone itself: Distinct nucleotide sequences in the sample also encode this CDR3. The chain uses TRBV13 and TRBJ1-5; no clear D. V was cut by 0 bases and J by 2 bases, with 5 bases left in between. Germline loops: CDR1 PRHDT, CDR2 FYEKMQ (reference sequence). CDR3 length equals 14 residues. In DNA, the CDR3 is TGTGCCAGCAGCTTAGGGCGGGGCAATCAGCCCCAGCATTTT. Encoded protein: CASSLGRGNQPQHF.

The genes are TRBV27 and TRBJ2-3; 9 bases match TRBD2. CDR3 length: 16 amino acids. The V gene end was trimmed by 6 bases and the J gene end by 6 bases; junction bases not matched to a gene: 13. CDR1 MNHEY and CDR2 SMNVEV come from the germline V gene (reference sequence). CDR3 coding DNA: TGTGCCAGCAGCCACGGGACTAGCCCCTATCCGGATACGCAGTATTTT. Protein sequence: CASSHGTSPYPDTQYF.

Regarding this clone: The sample carries other DNA sequences with the same CDR3. V usage is TRBV9 and J usage is TRBJ2-7; D is undetermined. The CDR3 totals 12 residues. The V gene's germline CDR1 is SGDLS and CDR2 YYNGEE. V was clipped by 0 bases and J by 7 bases, with 8 bases between them. CDR3 coding DNA: TGTGCCAGCAGCGTAGGTGGTGGAGAGCAGTACTTC. This translates into CASSVGGGEQYF.

The chain joins TRBV6-5 to TRBJ2-7; 8 positions agree with TRBD1. This CDR3 contains 15 residues. Germline assignment: CDR1 MNHEY and CDR2 SVGAGI. Unmatched junction bases numbered 6, after V lost 0 bases and J lost 5 bases. As DNA, the CDR3 is TGTGCCAGCAGTTACTCCCGGACAGGGTTTAACGAGCAGTACTTC. Translation: CASSYSRTGFNEQYF.

The rearrangement joins TRBV7-8 to TRBJ2-7, with a tentative D call TRBD2 (5 bases). The CDR3 is 16 amino acids. Germline lookup yields CDR1 SGHVS and CDR2 FQNEAQ. Trimming stripped 4 bases from V and 4 bases from J, with 20 bases between. CDR3 bases: TGTGCCAGCAGCTCGATTACTAGTCCCTCAACATACGAGCAGTACTTC. Translating gives CASSSITSPSTYEQYF.